This TCR beta chain was documented in a study of T cell responses to AZD1222 COVID-19 vaccine. This clone was picked up a small number of times. Assay used: immunoSEQ multiplex PCR; TCRdb lists only in-frame clones, some missing. The table shows about 170,000 clones, with roughly 89% occurring only once. Germline V gives CDR1 SQVTM, CDR2 ANQGSEA. V lost 7 bases, J lost 9 bases, and 19 bases lay in between. The CDR3 length is 13 residues. Specimen: peripheral blood, collected 28 days after the second AZD1222 dose. The source is an adult who received the AZD1222 COVID-19 vaccine. J is TRBJ2-1 and V is TRBV29-1, with D perhaps matching TRBD1 or TRBD2 (6 bases each). The CDR3 nucleotides read TGCAGCGGCCGGGACGGGGGCTTAGGTGAGCAGTTCTTC. Translated: CSGRDGGLGEQFF.